The entry that follows covers one T cell receptor beta chain sequence. Its matching antigen is unknown. Germline CDR1 SGHTA, CDR2 FQGNSA. The CDR3 contains 13 residues. Trimming removed 4 bases from V and 8 bases from J, with 9 bases in between. Quantitative 5'-RACE with molecular barcodes was used to make the TCR beta libraries. TCRdb re-analysed the 5' RACE reads in MiXCR, keeping a single row per CDR3 protein. The table has around 53,000 distinct CDR3 sequences, around 7.4% seen once. This sample was taken from a study of CD8 T cells in ankylosing spondylitis. Study observations and caveats: A number of the motif variants had already been described in reactive arthritis synovial fluid and blood. A TCR beta motif of 8 or 9 highly homologous variants appeared characteristic of ankylosing spondylitis blood. Researchers reportedly found disease-linked clones significantly enriched in matched ankylosing spondylitis synovial fluid.

The sequencing sample was made of blood, either unsorted or a sorted T cell fraction (not recorded which). The receptor was derived from a female donor with ankylosing spondylitis or in good health (not recorded which). The gene calls are TRBV7-2 and TRBJ1-6; no definite D call. The CDR3, as DNA: TGTGCCAGCAGCTCGGACCCTTATTCACCCCTCCACTTT. This gives the protein CASSSDPYSPLHF.